Listed below are T cell receptor beta chains from one sample, sequenced in a study of cytomegalovirus exposure and HLA in healthy donors. This table comes from immunoSEQ multiplex PCR, and its TCRdb copy is limited to in-frame clones, with some not included. The sample holds 100,000 to 150,000 clones, around three quarters seen once. The sequencing input was PBMCs. Every receptor here comes from a man in his forties in good health and CMV-seronegative. The CDR3 runs from the conserved cysteine through the conserved F or W. A D gene is named only where the DNA matches it firmly. The listing skips clone size in some rows; elsewhere it reads once, few, many or a size class.

clone size | D gene | J gene | V gene | CDR3 protein
once | - | TRBJ1-5 | TRBV19 | CASREVGQPTFNQPQHF
- | TRBD1 | TRBJ1-4 | TRBV6-5 | CASSRDRGRSEKLFF
few | - | TRBJ2-7 | TRBV20-1 | CSSSTGDEQYF
few | - | TRBJ1-1 | TRBV19 | CASTADSRAWVEAFF
- | - | TRBJ1-3 | TRBV19 | CASSMADTSGNTIYF
- | TRBD1 | TRBJ1-2 | TRBV19 | CASARGQGSPFYGYTF
- | TRBD1 | TRBJ1-5 | TRBV28 | CASSQGAEAYSNQPQHF
- | - | TRBJ1-2 | TRBV4-3 | CASSQDPGANYGYTF
- | TRBD1 | TRBJ1-3 | TRBV5-5 | CASSLAGTGANTIYF
few | - | TRBJ1-5 | TRBV2 | CASSEVRLLVGPQHF
few | - | TRBJ1-1 | TRBV9 | CASSPSPQENTEAFF
- | TRBD1 | TRBJ1-1 | TRBV7-6 | CASSDTQGVKGEAFF
once | - | TRBJ1-5 | TRBV6-1 | CASMGGWGPQHF
- | TRBD2 | TRBJ2-7 | TRBV10-3 | CAIREPGLGEQYF
- | - | TRBJ2-3 | TRBV5-1 | CASSLTPTGTGADTQYF
- | - | TRBJ2-5 | TRBV6-1 | CASSVPQETQYF
- | TRBD1 | TRBJ2-5 | TRBV6-6 | CASSLGQKYQETQYF
once | TRBD2 | TRBJ2-5 | TRBV15 | CATSTGGAATRTQYF
few | - | TRBJ1-4 | TRBV7-8 | CASSPTEEFNEKLFF
- | - | TRBJ1-2 | TRBV7-9 | CASEVGQGVGGYGYTF
- | - | TRBJ1-1 | TRBV6-6 | CASSFSSDTEAFF
- | TRBD1 | TRBJ1-2 | TRBV29-1 | CSVGLRTGARGYGYTF
- | - | TRBJ1-2 | TRBV7-2 | CASSLGGGGDGYTF
- | - | TRBJ1-2 | TRBV6-6 | CASSNPGLYGYTF
- | - | TRBJ1-1 | TRBV7-9 | CASSARQYPTEAFF
- | - | TRBJ2-1 | TRBV5-1 | CASSFPGSLGYNEQFF
- | - | - | TRBV19 | CASSIIGGGAEQYF